This T cell receptor (beta chain) was retrieved from a study of cytomegalovirus exposure and HLA in healthy donors listed by TCRdb under 2017. About the investigation overall: According to an earlier analysis of a few hundred of the donors, about 170 million T cells yielded roughly 100 million unique TCR beta sequences and around 280 Gb of sequence data. Roughly 300 gigabases of sequencing data and approximately 91 million unique TCR sequences made up an early release that covered several hundred HLA-typed donors. Among the roughly 400 genotyped donors, approximately 77% belonged to the genetic ancestry cluster associated with self-reported Caucasian donors. The study aimed to test whether signatures of past pathogen exposure could be identified by cataloging public T cell receptors. The study used immunosequencing to profile the T cell repertoires of under 700 subjects and linked those repertoires to cytomegalovirus serostatus. In addition to the first cohort of 666 subjects, a separate validation cohort of 100 to 150 different subjects was used. To predict cytomegalovirus infection status, the study brought together high-throughput TCR immunosequencing, statistical association of individual TCRs with disease status, and machine learning. A later analysis re-examined previously published TCR beta repertoires from hundreds of donors and added high-resolution HLA genotyping to investigate patterns of TCR occurrence. Rather than drawing on any new phenotypic data, the later analysis identified candidate immune exposures from TCR beta sequences and the way those sequences occurred across donors. An earlier analysis of 587 of the donors used high-throughput TCR beta sequencing to judge whether each TCR beta V gene segment behaved as functional or pseudogenic. Donor age, sex, ethnicity and CMV serostatus were collected together with the repertoire data. Genome-wide SNP genotypes for about 55% of the 666 donors were used in a later genetic analysis, which treated that subset as a discovery cohort. Every repertoire in the discovery cohort had been generated on one and the same sequencing platform. HLA typing covered class I and class II loci at four-digit resolution. Typing coverage differed by locus: A, B, C, DRB1 and DQB1 were typed in about 620-640 donors, DQA1 in 500 to 550, DPA1 in approximately 600, and DPB1 in 450 to 480. Because of strong linkage in the cohort, 4 to 6 DR-DQ haplotypes were treated as single units for association and clustering. Among a few hundred genotyped donors of the cohort, an average of 235,054 unique TCR beta nucleotide sequences were sequenced per donor, about a sixth of them non-productive.

For this clone: The antigen it binds to is not known. No quality values exist for individual bases; no much larger clone is one base distant.

In total, about 650 healthy bone marrow donors made up the cohort. At the time of sampling, every cohort member was nominally healthy, though immune exposures that went unrecorded were likely present. The donor tested CMV seronegative and was one of the 352 seronegative cohort members. Every donor gave a peripheral blood sample, and the peripheral blood mononuclear cells from that sample were used for TCR beta sequencing. Genomic DNA extraction from the blood cell samples was performed with the Qiagen DNeasy Blood Extraction Kit. Study-wide conclusions, independent of this receptor: For the cohort, immune exposure information was limited to CMV serostatus. In a later analysis, HLA-associated TCR beta chains showed more clonal expansion and lower generation probabilities than non-associated chains that were equally common. A later analysis found that most CMV-associated TCR beta chains appeared HLA-restricted, with HLA associations seemingly driven largely by CMV exposure. In a later analysis, the rate of TCR association differed among HLA loci, with DRB1 alleles having the most associated TCRs and HLA-C alleles having the fewest. In vitro tests confirmed that a few of the cytomegalovirus-associated TCR beta chains recognize cytomegalovirus antigens. In a later analysis, 16,951 TCR beta sequences were associated with specific HLA alleles at a false discovery rate of 0.05. Because HLA typing was unavailable for some donors at each locus, only the typed subset was used in association tests. According to a later analysis, parvovirus B19, influenza, CMV and Epstein-Barr virus appeared linked to several top co-occurrence clusters. Correlated functional status among segregating V segments might reflect linkage disequilibrium, but an unknown experimental factor could not be ruled out. In an earlier analysis of fewer than 750 of the donors, most TCR beta V segments were observed in productive rearrangements about 90% or about 30% of the time, broadly matching IMGT annotations. This cohort had only TCR beta chains sequenced, and the lack of alpha or paired-chain data limited which features could be detected. Some IMGT-functional V segments, including TRBV6-2 and TRBV6-3, could not be distinguished by the 87-base-pair reads and were therefore excluded. Most TCR sequences were observed very rarely across donors, whereas some public TCRs were present in many individuals. A cluster of highly shared sequence variants was judged likely to represent a technical artifact of the sequencing pipeline. A later genetic analysis associated a missense DCLRE1C variant with V-gene and J-gene trimming of TCR beta chains, and an independent cohort replicated the association. According to the authors, the approach could potentially be generalized to other disease states and immunological phenotypes. Sequencing depth was assumed to be roughly uniform across donors in the presence/absence analyses, though that assumption may not hold. Because counts were too low, seventeen rarely observed V segments, including chromosome 9 orphons, were excluded from the earlier analysis of a few hundred of the donors. The classifier was reported to diagnose cytomegalovirus status with high specificity and sensitivity in both the original and validation cohorts. Compared with the roughly 720-donor mean, donors in an Asian-associated ancestry cluster had fewer N-insertions in productive TCRs, according to a later genetic analysis. A further reported finding was that TCR beta sequences accurately predicted the HLA-A and HLA-B alleles for most subjects in the first cohort. When HLA alleles, especially DR and DQ, strongly co-occurred, TCR associations were difficult to assign to individual alleles. A total of around 150 TCR beta chains were listed by the study as associated with cytomegalovirus.

Library creation used the immunoSEQ multiplex PCR assay. For the multiplex PCR, a mixture combining 60 forward primers for TCR Vbeta segments and 13 reverse primers for TCR Jbeta segments was used. The CDR3 region of rearranged TCR beta genes was amplified from genomic DNA with a multiplex PCR assay. The Illumina HiSeq System was used to sequence the amplified TCR beta libraries as 87-base-pair reads. The study's own analysis went as follows. Across the 700 or so repertoires, a later analysis counted roughly 77 million unique TCR beta chains, 9 million to 14 million of which were shared by at least two donors. Raw reads were error-corrected and collapsed into unique sequences by a nearest-neighbor algorithm in which closely related sequences were merged to remove PCR and sequencing errors. CDR3 sequences were aligned to IMGT reference sequences to assign V, D and J gene segments. For a sequence to be retained, a match of at least six nucleotides was required to both a V gene segment and a J gene segment. A rearrangement was called productive if the CDR3 had no stop codons and remained in frame with V and J, and every other rearrangement was called non-productive. CDR3 was defined by IMGT convention, running from the second conserved V-encoded cysteine to the conserved J-encoded phenylalanine. The earlier analysis of around 640 of the donors excluded sequences that lacked an unambiguous match to a single V gene segment. In an earlier analysis of more than 500 of the donors, a V segment was called functional when productive rearrangements were above 56.7%, and segregating when the standard deviation between donors exceeded 5%. A statistical classification framework was built to diagnose cytomegalovirus status from the catalog of TCR beta chain sequences. A later analysis assigned V and J genes by comparing TCR nucleotide sequences with IMGT/GENE-DB human TR gene sequences. In a later analysis, CDR3 sequences and most-parsimonious VDJ recombination scenarios were assigned using the TCRdist pipeline. A later analysis defined each TCR beta chain by its CDR3 amino acid sequence plus V-gene family, and excluded reads lacking a unique V-gene family. A later analysis removed 550 to 700 highly shared, low-generation-probability nucleotide sequences to deal with suspected cross-contamination and a sequencing artifact. In a later analysis, a clonal expansion index was calculated for each public chain from normalized within-repertoire ranks of inferred template counts. Generation probabilities in a later analysis came from a VDJ recombination model fitted to out-of-frame rearrangements, and those results were checked against IGoR. In a later analysis, TCR-TCR, TCR-HLA and TCR-CMV co-occurrence was scored with hypergeometric tests, and a repertoire-size bias correction was applied to TCR pairs. False discovery rates were estimated in a later analysis by permuting HLA or CMV assignments 20 times. In a later analysis, co-occurring TCRs were grouped using DBSCAN, and TCRdist sequence similarity was added for clustering within HLA-allele-positive subsets. Repertoires with fewer than 30,000 or more than 120,000 public chains were left out of co-occurrence clustering, as were five repertoires with anomalous nucleotide sharing. The table comes from immuneACCESS by way of TCRdb, which keeps in-frame sequences with V and J called. Part of the clones is missing from these tables; in studies checked, under half for an unresolved V gene and the rest for unknown reasons. Clone size and V and J calls were adopted from that table, with D and trimming inferred from the DNA. The sample table holds some 200,000 clones, of which 83% were seen once. The ten largest clones add up to 1.6% of the sample.

CDR1 is given as MNHEY and CDR2 as SVGAGI, both from the germline V gene. Deletion took 7 bases off V and 4 bases off J, with a span of 17 bases between the germline ends. Spanning cysteine to phenylalanine, the CDR3 consists of 15 amino acids. Of all the DNA, just the CDR3 is kept, 45 bases in frame from base 1. The TCR originated in a man aged 45 to 65 in good health and CMV-seronegative. The sequence is built from TRBV6-5 and TRBJ1-5; a tentative D call is TRBD1 (6 bases match). What was sequenced was PBMCs. The nucleotide sequence reads TGTGCCAGCAACCGAAACAGGGCCGTAAATCAGCCCCAGCATTTT. This sequence encodes CASNRNRAVNQPQHF.